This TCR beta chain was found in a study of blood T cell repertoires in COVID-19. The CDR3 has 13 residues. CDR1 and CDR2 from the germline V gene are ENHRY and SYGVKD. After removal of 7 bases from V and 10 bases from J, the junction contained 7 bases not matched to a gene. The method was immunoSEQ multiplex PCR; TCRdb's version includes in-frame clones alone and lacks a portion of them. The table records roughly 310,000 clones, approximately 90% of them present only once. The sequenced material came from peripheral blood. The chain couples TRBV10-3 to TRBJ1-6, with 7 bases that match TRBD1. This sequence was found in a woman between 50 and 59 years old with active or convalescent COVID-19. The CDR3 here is CAIMETGDSPLHF. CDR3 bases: TGTGCCATCATGGAAACAGGGGACTCACCCCTCCACTTT.